This record covers a single T cell receptor beta chain. The target antigen is unknown. The data belong to a study of blood T cells in healthy people across ages. PCR was performed a second time for roughly 7 to 11 cycles using a sample-barcoded 5' primer and a J-beta primer mix. A 12-random-nucleotide template-switch adaptor tagged each cDNA molecule. Each CDR3 protein gets one entry after TCRdb re-called the 5' RACE reads with MiXCR. In the table there are hundreds of thousands of distinct CDR3 sequences, around 54% of which are singletons. Caucasian, healthy and from Russia, the donors were aged between about 6 and 100. Per the germline V gene, CDR1 is SGHTA and CDR2 is FQGNSA. This CDR3 region has 15 residues. Deletions cut 1 base from V and 9 bases from J, with 13 bases between. The study's findings and limits: Expanded clonotype changes were possibly confounded by unknown donor CMV status.

V is TRBV7-2 and J is TRBJ1-6, with D possibly matching TRBD1 (5 bases). The sample was blood. This receptor was obtained from a man aged 60-69 years in good health. CDR3 in amino acids: CASSLVVREGSPLHF. CDR3 DNA: TGTGCCAGCAGCTTAGTGGTCAGGGAGGGTTCACCCCTCCACTTT. Filled out from reference TRBV7-2 and TRBJ1-6, the complete variable domain reads GAGVSQSPSNKVTEKGKDVELRCDPISGHTALYWYRQSLGQGLEFLIYFQGNSAPDKSGLPSDRFSAERTGGSVSTLTIQRTQQEDSAVYLCASSLVVREGSPLHFGNGTRLTVT.